This TCR beta chain was identified in a study of CD8+ T cells in alopecia areata. Study at large: Oral tofacitinib, 5 to 10 mg twice daily, was given in an open-label trial.

This clone turned up a few times. Alopecia areata patients provided lesional scalp punch biopsies and peripheral blood, both collected for the study. Germline values: CDR1 ENHRY, CDR2 SYGVKD. CDR3 length: 16 amino acids. V was trimmed by 0 bases and J by 6 bases, leaving 16 bases between them. Sequencing relied on a cDNA template that was reverse transcribed from extracted RNA. Using immunoSEQ multiplex PCR, the repertoire was profiled, and TCRdb retains in-frame clones only, with some absent. The sample records about 14,000 clones, approximately 61% being singletons. This TCR was recovered from a human donor with alopecia areata. The V gene is TRBV10-3, the J gene TRBJ2-3; no firm D call. The sample consisted of skin, taken at week 0. CDR3 protein: CAISESTPGRMDTQYF. CDR3 DNA: TGTGCCATCAGTGAGTCGACCCCCGGGCGTATGGATACGCAGTATTTT.